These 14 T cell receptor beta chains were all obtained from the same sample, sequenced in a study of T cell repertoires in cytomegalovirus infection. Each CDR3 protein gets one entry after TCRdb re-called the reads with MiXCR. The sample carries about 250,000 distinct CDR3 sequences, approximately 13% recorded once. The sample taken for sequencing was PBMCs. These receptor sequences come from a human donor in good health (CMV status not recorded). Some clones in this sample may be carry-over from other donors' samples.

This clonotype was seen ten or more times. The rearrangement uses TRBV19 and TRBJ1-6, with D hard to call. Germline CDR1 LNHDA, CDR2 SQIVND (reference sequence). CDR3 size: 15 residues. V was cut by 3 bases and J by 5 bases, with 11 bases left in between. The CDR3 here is CASSMSRTDNSPLHF. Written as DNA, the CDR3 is TGTGCCAGTAGTATGAGTCGGACCGATAATTCACCCCTCCACTTT.

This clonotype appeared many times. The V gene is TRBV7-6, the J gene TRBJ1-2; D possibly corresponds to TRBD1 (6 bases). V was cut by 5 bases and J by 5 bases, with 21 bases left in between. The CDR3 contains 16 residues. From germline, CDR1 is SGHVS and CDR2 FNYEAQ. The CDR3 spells CASSLLRGTEAYGYTF. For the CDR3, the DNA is TGTGCCAGCAGCCTCCTAAGGGGGACTGAAGCTTATGGCTACACCTTC.

The chain's CDR3 is CSAKSGNTEAFF. CDR3 bases: TGCAGTGCAAAGTCAGGGAACACTGAAGCTTTCTTT. J is TRBJ1-1 and V is TRBV20-1; D remains unclear. Germline assignment: CDR1 DFQATT and CDR2 SNEGSKA (reference sequence). The CDR3 sequence is 12 residues long. V gave up 6 bases and J gave up 1 base, with 9 bases separating them.

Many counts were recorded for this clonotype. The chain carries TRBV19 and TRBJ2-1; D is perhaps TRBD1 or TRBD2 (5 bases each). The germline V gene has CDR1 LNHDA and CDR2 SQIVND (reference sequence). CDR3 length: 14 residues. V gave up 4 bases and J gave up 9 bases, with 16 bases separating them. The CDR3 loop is CASSTQGSAGEQFF. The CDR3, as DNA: TGTGCCAGTAGTACCCAGGGTTCGGCGGGTGAGCAGTTCTTC.

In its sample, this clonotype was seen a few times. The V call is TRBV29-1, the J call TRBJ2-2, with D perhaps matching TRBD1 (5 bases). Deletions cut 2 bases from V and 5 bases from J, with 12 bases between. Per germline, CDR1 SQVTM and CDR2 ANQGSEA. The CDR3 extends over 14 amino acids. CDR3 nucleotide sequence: TGCAGCGTTGAAAGGCAGGGCGGAACCGGGGAGCTGTTTTTT. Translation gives CSVERQGGTGELFF.

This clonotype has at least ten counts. CDR3 nucleotide sequence: TGTGCCATCAGCGCCAAGACTTCCCAGGATACGCAGTATTTT. This codes for CAISAKTSQDTQYF. This rearrangement joins TRBV10-3 to TRBJ2-3; D unresolved. Looked up from germline, CDR1 is ENHRY and CDR2 is SYGVKD. The CDR3 has 14 amino acids. The V and J ends lost 6 bases and 6 bases respectively, with 16 bases between them.

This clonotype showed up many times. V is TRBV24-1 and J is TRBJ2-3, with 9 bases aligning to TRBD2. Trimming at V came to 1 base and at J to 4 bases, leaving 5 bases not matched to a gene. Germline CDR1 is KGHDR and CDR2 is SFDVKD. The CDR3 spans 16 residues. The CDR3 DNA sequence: TGTGCCACCAGTGATTTTGCGGGAGGGAAGGCAGATACGCAGTATTTT. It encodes CATSDFAGGKADTQYF.

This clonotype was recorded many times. CDR3 loop: CASSLARQAYYGYTF. The DNA for the CDR3 is TGTGCCAGCAGCTTAGCGAGACAGGCCTACTATGGCTACACCTTC. The chain has TRBV7-8 and TRBJ1-2; D is perhaps TRBD1 (6 bases). V shed 0 bases and J shed 3 bases, with 11 bases lying between them. The CDR3 is 15 amino acids. CDR1 is SGHVS and CDR2 is FQNEAQ in the germline V gene.

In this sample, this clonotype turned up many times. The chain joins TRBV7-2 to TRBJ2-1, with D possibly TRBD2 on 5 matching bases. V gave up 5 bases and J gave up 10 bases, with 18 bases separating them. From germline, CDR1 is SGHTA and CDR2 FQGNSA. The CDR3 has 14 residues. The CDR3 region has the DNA TGTGCCAGCAGCCAGTCGGTGCTAGCACGCGAGCAGTTCTTC. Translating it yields CASSQSVLAREQFF.

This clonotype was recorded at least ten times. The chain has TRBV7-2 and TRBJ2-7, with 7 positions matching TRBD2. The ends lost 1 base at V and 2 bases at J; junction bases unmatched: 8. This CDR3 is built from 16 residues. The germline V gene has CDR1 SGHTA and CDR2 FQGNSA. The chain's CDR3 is CASSLDVAAGAYEQYF. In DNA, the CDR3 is TGTGCCAGCAGCTTAGATGTGGCCGCGGGGGCCTACGAGCAGTACTTC.

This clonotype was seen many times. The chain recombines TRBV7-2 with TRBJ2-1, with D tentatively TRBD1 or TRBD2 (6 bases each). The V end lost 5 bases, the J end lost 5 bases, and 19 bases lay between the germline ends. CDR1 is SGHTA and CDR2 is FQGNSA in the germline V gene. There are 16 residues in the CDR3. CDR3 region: CASSIPGGRVNNEQFF. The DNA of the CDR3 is TGTGCCAGCAGCATCCCTGGGGGGCGGGTGAACAATGAGCAGTTCTTC.

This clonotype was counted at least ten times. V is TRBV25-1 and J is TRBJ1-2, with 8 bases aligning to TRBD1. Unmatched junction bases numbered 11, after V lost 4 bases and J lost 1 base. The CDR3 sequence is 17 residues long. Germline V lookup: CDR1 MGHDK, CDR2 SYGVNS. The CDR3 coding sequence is TGTGCCAGCAGTGCCGCGGGTTGGGACAGGAATAACTATGGCTACACCTTC. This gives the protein CASSAAGWDRNNYGYTF.

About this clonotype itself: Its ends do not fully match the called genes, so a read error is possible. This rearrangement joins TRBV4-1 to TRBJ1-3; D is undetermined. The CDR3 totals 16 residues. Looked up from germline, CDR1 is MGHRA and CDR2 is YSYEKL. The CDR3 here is CASSQDAGSSGNTIYF. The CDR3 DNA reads TGTGCCAGCAGCCAAGATGCCGGGAGCTCTGGAAACACCATATATTTT.

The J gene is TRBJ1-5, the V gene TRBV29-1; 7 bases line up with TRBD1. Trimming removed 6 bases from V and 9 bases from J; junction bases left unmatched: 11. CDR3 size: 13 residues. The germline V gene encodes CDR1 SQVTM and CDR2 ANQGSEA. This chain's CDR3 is CSVRVTGKGPQHF. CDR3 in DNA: TGCAGCGTGAGGGTGACAGGGAAAGGGCCCCAGCATTTT.